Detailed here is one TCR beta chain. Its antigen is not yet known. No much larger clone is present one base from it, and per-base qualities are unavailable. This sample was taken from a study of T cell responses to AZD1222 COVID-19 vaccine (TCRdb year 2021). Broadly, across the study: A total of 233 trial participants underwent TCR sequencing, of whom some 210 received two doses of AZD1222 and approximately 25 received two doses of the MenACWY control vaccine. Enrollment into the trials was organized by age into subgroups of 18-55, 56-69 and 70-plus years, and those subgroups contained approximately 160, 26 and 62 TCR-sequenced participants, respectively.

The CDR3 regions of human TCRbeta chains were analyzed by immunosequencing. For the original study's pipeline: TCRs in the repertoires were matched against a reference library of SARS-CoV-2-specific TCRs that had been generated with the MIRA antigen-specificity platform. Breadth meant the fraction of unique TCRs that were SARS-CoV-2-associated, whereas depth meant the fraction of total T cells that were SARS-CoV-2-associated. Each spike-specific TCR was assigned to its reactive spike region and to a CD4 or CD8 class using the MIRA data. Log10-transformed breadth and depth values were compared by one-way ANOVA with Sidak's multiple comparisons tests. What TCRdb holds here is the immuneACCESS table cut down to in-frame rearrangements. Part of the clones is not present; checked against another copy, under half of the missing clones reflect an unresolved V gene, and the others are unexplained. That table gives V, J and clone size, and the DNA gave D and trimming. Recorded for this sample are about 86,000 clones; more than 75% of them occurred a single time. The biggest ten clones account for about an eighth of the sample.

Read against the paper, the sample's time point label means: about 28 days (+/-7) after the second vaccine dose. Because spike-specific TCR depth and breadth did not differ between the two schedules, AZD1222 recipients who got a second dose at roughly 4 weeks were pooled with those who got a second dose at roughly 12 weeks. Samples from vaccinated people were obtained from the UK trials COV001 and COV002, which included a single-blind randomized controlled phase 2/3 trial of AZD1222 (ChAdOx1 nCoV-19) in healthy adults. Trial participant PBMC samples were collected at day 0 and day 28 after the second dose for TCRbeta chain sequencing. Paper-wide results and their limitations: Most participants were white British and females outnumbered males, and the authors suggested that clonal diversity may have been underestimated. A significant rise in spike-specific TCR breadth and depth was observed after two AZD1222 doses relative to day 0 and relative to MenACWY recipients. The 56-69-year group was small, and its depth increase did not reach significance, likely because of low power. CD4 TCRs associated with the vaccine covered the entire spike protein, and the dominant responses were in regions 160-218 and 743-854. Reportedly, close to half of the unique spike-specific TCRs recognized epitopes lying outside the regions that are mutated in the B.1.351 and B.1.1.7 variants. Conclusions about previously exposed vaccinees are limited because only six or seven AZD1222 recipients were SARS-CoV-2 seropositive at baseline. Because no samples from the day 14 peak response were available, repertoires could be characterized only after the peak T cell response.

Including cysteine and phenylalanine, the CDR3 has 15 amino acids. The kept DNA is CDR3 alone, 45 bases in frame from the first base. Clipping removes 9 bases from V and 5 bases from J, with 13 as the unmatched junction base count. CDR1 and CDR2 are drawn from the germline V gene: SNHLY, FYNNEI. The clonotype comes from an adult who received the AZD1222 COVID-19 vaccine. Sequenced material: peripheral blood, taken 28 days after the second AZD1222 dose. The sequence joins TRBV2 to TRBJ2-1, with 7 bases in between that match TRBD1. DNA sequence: TGTGCCAGGAATCCCGACAGGGCTTTTCACAATGAGCAGTTCTTC. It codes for CARNPDRAFHNEQFF.